The present entry profiles one TCR beta chain with its context. Its antigen remains unknown. Time point here: newly diagnosed, previously untreated cHL patient sample. Untreated, newly diagnosed classical Hodgkin lymphoma PBMCs were used for comparison. Repertoires were generated with immunoSEQ multiplex PCR, while TCRdb's copy carries only in-frame clones and drops some. The sample lists about 7,100 clones; roughly 79% were seen once. Germline V CDR1 and CDR2: SGHTA, FQGTGA. V was trimmed by 3 bases and J by 5 bases, leaving 10 bases between them. The CDR3 length is 13 residues. This entry comes from a study of PD-1 blockade in classical Hodgkin lymphoma. Study-level points and caveats: Still unresolved is the cause of the repertoire differences, which may be disease activity or prior therapy. Newly diagnosed patients reportedly had lower baseline TCR diversity than healthy donors.

The rearrangement uses TRBV7-3 and TRBJ2-5, with D maybe TRBD2 (5 bases). This clonotype was sampled from a human donor with classical Hodgkin lymphoma. Material for sequencing was peripheral blood mononuclear cells (PBMCs). The CDR3 sequence is CASSFREGETQYF. The CDR3 DNA is TGTGCCAGCAGCTTCCGGGAAGGCGAGACCCAGTACTTC. Filled out from reference TRBV7-3 and TRBJ2-5, the complete variable domain reads GAGVSQTPSNKVTEKGKYVELRCDPISGHTALYWYRQSLGQGPEFLIYFQGTGAADDSGLPNDRFFAVRPEGSVSTLKIQRTERGDSAVYLCASSFREGETQYFGPGTRLLVL.